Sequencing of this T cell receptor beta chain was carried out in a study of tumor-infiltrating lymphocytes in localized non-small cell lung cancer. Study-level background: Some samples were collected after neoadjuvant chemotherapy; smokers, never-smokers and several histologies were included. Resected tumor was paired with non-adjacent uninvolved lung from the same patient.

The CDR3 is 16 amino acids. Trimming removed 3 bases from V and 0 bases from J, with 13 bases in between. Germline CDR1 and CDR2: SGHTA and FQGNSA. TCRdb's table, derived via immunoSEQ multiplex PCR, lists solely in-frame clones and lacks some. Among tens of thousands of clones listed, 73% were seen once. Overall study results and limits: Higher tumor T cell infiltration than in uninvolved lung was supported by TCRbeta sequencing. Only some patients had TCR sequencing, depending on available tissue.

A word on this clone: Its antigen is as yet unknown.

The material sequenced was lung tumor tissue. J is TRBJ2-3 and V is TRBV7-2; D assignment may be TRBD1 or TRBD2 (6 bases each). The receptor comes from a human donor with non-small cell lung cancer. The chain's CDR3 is CASSFLGGGSTDTQYF. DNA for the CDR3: TGTGCCAGCAGCTTCCTTGGAGGGGGTAGCACAGATACGCAGTATTTT.